This T cell receptor beta chain was documented in a study of T cells after posttransplantation cyclophosphamide. Study conclusions and caveats: Blood and skin or GI T cell repertoires showed limited TRB overlap. After PTCy, TRB diversity resembled that of CNI/methotrexate controls. Later blood repertoires were often dominated by clones from the donor CD8+ memory compartment.

This clone occurred many times. The antigen remains unidentified. The method was immunoSEQ multiplex PCR; TCRdb's version includes in-frame clones alone and lacks a portion of them. Listed for the sample are about 33,000 clones, none seen a single time. The CDR3 runs to 14 residues. Germline V lookup: CDR1 MNHEY, CDR2 SVGAGI. Trimming removed 6 bases from V and 4 bases from J; junction bases left unmatched: 5. The related graft donor's blood sample was taken on the day of bone marrow donation. V and J are TRBV6-5 and TRBJ1-5; 8 bases map to TRBD1. The TCR was taken from a girl aged 10 to 17 in good health, CMV-negative, and a related stem cell transplant donor. Material: PBMCs. CDR3 nucleotides: TGTGCCAGCAGCCGGGACAGGAGGAATCAGCCCCAGCATTTT. Translation gives CASSRDRRNQPQHF.